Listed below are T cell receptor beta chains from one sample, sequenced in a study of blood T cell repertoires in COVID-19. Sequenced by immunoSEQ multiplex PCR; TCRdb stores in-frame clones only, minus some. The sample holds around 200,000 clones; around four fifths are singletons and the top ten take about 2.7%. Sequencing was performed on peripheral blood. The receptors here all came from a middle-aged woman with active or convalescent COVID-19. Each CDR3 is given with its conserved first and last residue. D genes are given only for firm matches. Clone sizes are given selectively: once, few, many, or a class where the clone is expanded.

CDR3: CSVAKRGGTDTQYF
DNA: TGCAGCGTTGCTAAGCGGGGGGGCACAGATACGCAGTATTTT
size: -
V: TRBV29-1
J: TRBJ2-3
D: TRBD2

CDR3: CASSSISTGVDNSPLHF
DNA: TGTGCCAGCAGTTCGATATCGACAGGTGTAGATAATTCACCCCTCCACTTT
size: -
V: TRBV28
J: TRBJ1-6
D: -

CDR3: CASSGGFNQPQHF
DNA: TGTGCCAGCAGCGGGGGCTTCAATCAGCCCCAGCATTTT
size: once
V: TRBV5-6
J: TRBJ1-5
D: -

CDR3: CASSPYTGELFF
DNA: TGTGCCAGCAGCCCCTACACCGGGGAGCTGTTTTTT
size: -
V: TRBV9
J: TRBJ2-2
D: -

CDR3: CASSELADAEAFF
DNA: TGCGCCAGCAGTGAGTTAGCAGATGCTGAAGCTTTCTTT
size: -
V: TRBV10-1
J: TRBJ1-1
D: -

CDR3: CASSYSRGRAQGGQYF
DNA: TGTGCCAGCAGTTACTCTCGCGGGAGGGCTCAAGGGGGGCAGTACTTC
size: -
V: TRBV6-5
J: TRBJ2-7
D: TRBD2

CDR3: CASNGQGARNTEAFF
DNA: TGTGCCAGCAACGGACAGGGGGCGAGAAACACTGAAGCTTTCTTT
size: -
V: TRBV5-5
J: TRBJ1-1
D: TRBD1

CDR3: CASSHALARIIESSYEQYF
DNA: TGTGCCAGCAGCCATGCCTTAGCTAGGATTATTGAGAGCTCCTACGAGCAGTACTTC
size: -
V: TRBV3-1/TRBV3-2
J: TRBJ2-7
D: -

CDR3: CASSLAGGPTEAFF
DNA: TGCGCCAGCAGCTTGGCCGGGGGGCCCACTGAAGCTTTCTTT
size: -
V: TRBV5-1
J: TRBJ1-1
D: -

CDR3: CSARRDYGYTF
DNA: TGCAGTGCTAGACGGGACTATGGCTACACCTTC
size: -
V: TRBV20-1
J: TRBJ1-2
D: -

CDR3: CASSLAAGGPDTQYF
DNA: TGTGCCAGCAGTCTCGCAGCGGGGGGCCCAGATACGCAGTATTTT
size: -
V: TRBV28
J: TRBJ2-3
D: TRBD2

CDR3: CATSRAPSGGNNEQFF
DNA: TGTGCCACCAGCAGAGCCCCTAGCGGGGGGAACAATGAGCAGTTCTTC
size: -
V: TRBV15
J: TRBJ2-1
D: TRBD2

CDR3: CASEQGMNTEAFF
DNA: TGCGCCAGCGAACAGGGAATGAACACTGAAGCTTTCTTT
size: -
V: TRBV4-1
J: TRBJ1-1
D: -

CDR3: CASSLLAGAVEQYF
DNA: TGTGCCAGCAGTTTACTAGCGGGAGCCGTCGAGCAGTACTTC
size: -
V: TRBV28
J: TRBJ2-7
D: TRBD2

CDR3: CANSLDSGSPLHF
DNA: TGTGCCAACAGCTTAGACTCAGGTTCACCCCTCCACTTT
size: -
V: TRBV7-9
J: TRBJ1-6
D: -

CDR3: CASSLIQGTSYNSPLHF
DNA: TGTGCCAGCAGTTTAATTCAGGGGACCTCCTATAATTCACCCCTCCACTTT
size: -
V: TRBV27
J: TRBJ1-6
D: -

CDR3: CASSSYRDRGQRKLFF
DNA: TGTGCCAGCAGCTCGTACCGGGACAGGGGGCAGCGAAAACTGTTTTTT
size: once
V: TRBV7-8
J: TRBJ1-4
D: TRBD1

CDR3: CASSQDQGANEKLFF
DNA: TGCGCCAGCAGCCAAGATCAAGGAGCTAATGAAAAACTGTTTTTT
size: -
V: TRBV4-1
J: TRBJ1-4
D: -

CDR3: CASSHRGLVETQYF
DNA: TGTGCCAGCAGTCACCGCGGCTTGGTAGAGACCCAGTACTTC
size: -
V: TRBV11-2
J: TRBJ2-5
D: -

CDR3: CASSSGGTEAFF
DNA: TGTGCCAGCAGTTCAGGGGGCACTGAAGCTTTCTTT
size: -
V: TRBV28
J: TRBJ1-1
D: TRBD1

CDR3: CASTGSGLAGAGYNEQFF
DNA: TGTGCCAGCACCGGAAGCGGGCTAGCGGGAGCAGGATACAATGAGCAGTTCTTC
size: -
V: TRBV9
J: TRBJ2-1
D: TRBD2

CDR3: CATSRDWGEQETQYF
DNA: TGTGCCACCAGCAGGGATTGGGGAGAGCAAGAGACCCAGTACTTC
size: -
V: TRBV15
J: TRBJ2-5
D: -

CDR3: CASSASGGAGELFF
DNA: TGTGCCAGCAGCGCATCGGGGGGGGCCGGGGAGCTGTTTTTT
size: -
V: TRBV9
J: TRBJ2-2
D: TRBD2

CDR3: CASSPGLATVGETQYF
DNA: TGTGCCAGCAGCCCGGGACTAGCAACAGTAGGGGAGACCCAGTACTTC
size: -
V: TRBV7-2
J: TRBJ2-5
D: TRBD2

CDR3: CASSESGGPYNEQFF
DNA: TGTGCCAGCAGTGAATCTGGCGGGCCGTACAATGAGCAGTTCTTC
size: once
V: TRBV25-1
J: TRBJ2-1
D: -

CDR3: CASSRLGQGNEKLFF
DNA: TGTGCCAGCAGCCGTTTAGGGCAGGGAAATGAAAAACTGTTTTTT
size: -
V: TRBV11-2
J: TRBJ1-4
D: -

CDR3: CASSPGQGDYEQYF
DNA: TGTGCCAGCAGCCCTGGACAGGGGGACTACGAGCAGTACTTC
size: -
V: TRBV7-9
J: TRBJ2-7
D: TRBD1

CDR3: CASSQEDGFVRGLFF
DNA: TGCGCCAGCAGCCAAGAGGATGGCTTCGTCCGGGGACTGTTTTTT
size: -
V: TRBV4-3
J: TRBJ1-4
D: -

CDR3: CASSLDGYTEAFF
DNA: TGTGCCAGCAGCTTAGACGGGTACACTGAAGCTTTCTTT
size: -
V: TRBV28
J: TRBJ1-1
D: -

CDR3: CASSHLNQPQHF
DNA: TGTGCCAGCAGCCACCTCAATCAGCCCCAGCATTTT
size: few
V: TRBV14
J: TRBJ1-5
D: -